These 6 T cell receptor beta chains came from one sample sequenced in a study of cytomegalovirus exposure and HLA in healthy donors (dated by TCRdb to about 2017). Library preparation employed the immunoSEQ multiplex PCR assay. A mixture of 60 forward primers for TCR Vbeta segments and 13 reverse primers for TCR Jbeta segments was used in the multiplex PCR. TCRdb mirrors the immuneACCESS table, restricted to in-frame sequences. Some clones are absent from its copies; in checked studies, under half trace to an unresolved V gene, and the reason for the others is unknown. The sample records 150,000 to 200,000 clones, about four fifths of which are singletons. The top ten clonotypes cover roughly 4.5% of the sample. The sequenced sample was PBMCs. The receptors here all came from a woman younger than 35 in good health and CMV-seropositive.

This clone came up a few times. The rearrangement uses TRBV28 and TRBJ2-1; maybe TRBD1 (5 bases). With 2 bases removed from V and 6 bases from J, the gap between germline ends came to 8 bases. The germline CDR1 and CDR2 sequences are MDHEN and SYDVKM. This CDR3 spans 13 amino acids. DNA of the CDR3: TGTGCCAGCAGTTTAAGGGGATTCAATGAGCAGTTCTTC. This gives the protein CASSLRGFNEQFF.

The sample holds one count of this clone. The chain is built from TRBV29-1 and TRBJ1-1; possible D gene TRBD1, 5 bases. The CDR3 has 15 amino acids. Deletions cut 5 bases from V and 1 base from J, with 17 bases between. Per germline, CDR1 SQVTM and CDR2 ANQGSEA. The CDR3 loop is CSVRAGRGWNTEAFF. CDR3 nucleotides: TGCAGCGTTCGGGCAGGCCGGGGGTGGAACACTGAAGCTTTCTTT.

V usage is TRBV5-6 and J usage is TRBJ1-2; maybe TRBD1 (6 bases). The V gene's germline CDR1 is SGHDT and CDR2 YYEEEE. The CDR3 loop spans 11 amino acids. V was trimmed by 2 bases and J by 8 bases, leaving 7 bases between them. The CDR3 DNA reads as TGTGCCAGCAGCTTCACAGGGGGCTACACCTTC. Its translation: CASSFTGGYTF.

The chain recombines TRBV10-1 with TRBJ2-3; 11 nucleotides agree with TRBD2. The CDR3 extends over 15 amino acids. Trimming removed 3 bases from V and 4 bases from J; junction bases left unmatched: 3. In germline, CDR1 is WNHNN, CDR2 SYGVQD (reference sequence). CDR3 in amino acids: CASSDRLAGPDTQYF. The CDR3, as DNA: TGCGCCAGCAGTGACCGACTAGCGGGGCCAGATACGCAGTATTTT.

CDR3 in DNA: TGCGCCAGCAGCAGCACGGAGACCCAGTACTTC. This codes for CASSSTETQYF. The chain recombines TRBV5-1 with TRBJ2-5; D unresolved. The germline gives CDR1 SGHRS, CDR2 YFSETQ. CDR3 size: 11 residues. V lost 4 bases and J 5 bases, leaving 6 bases between the germline ends. Full variable domain (outside the CDR3, taken from reference TRBV5-1 and TRBJ2-5): KAGVTQTPRYLIKTRGQQVTLSCSPISGHRSVSWYQQTPGQGLQFLFEYFSETQRNKGNFPGRFSGRQFSNSRSEMNVSTLELGDSALYLCASSSTETQYFGPGTRLLVL.

This chain links TRBV5-6 with TRBJ1-3; D is ambiguous. The CDR3 spans 14 residues. V shed 5 bases and J shed 2 bases, with 11 bases lying between them. Germline CDR1 reads SGHDT; CDR2 reads YYEEEE. Here the CDR3 DNA reads TGTGCCAGCAGTTGGGCGGAGGCTGGAAACACCATATATTTT. Amino acids: CASSWAEAGNTIYF.